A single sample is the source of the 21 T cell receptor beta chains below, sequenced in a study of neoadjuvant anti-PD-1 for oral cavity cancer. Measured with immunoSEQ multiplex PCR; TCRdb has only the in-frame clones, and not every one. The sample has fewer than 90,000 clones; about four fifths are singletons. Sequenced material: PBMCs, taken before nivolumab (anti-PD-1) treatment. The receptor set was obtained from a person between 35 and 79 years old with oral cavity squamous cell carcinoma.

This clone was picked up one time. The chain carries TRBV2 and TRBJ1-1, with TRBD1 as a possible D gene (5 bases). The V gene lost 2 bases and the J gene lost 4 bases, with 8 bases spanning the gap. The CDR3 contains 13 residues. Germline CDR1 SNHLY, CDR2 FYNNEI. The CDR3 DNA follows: TGTGCCAGCAGTGAACAGGGTTTCACTGAAGCTTTCTTT. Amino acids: CASSEQGFTEAFF.

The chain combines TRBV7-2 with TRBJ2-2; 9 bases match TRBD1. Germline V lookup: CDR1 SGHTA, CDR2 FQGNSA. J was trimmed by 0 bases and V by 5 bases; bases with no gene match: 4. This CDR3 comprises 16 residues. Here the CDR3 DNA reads TGTGCCAGCAGCCCAGGGACAGGGACGAACACCGGGGAGCTGTTTTTT. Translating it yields CASSPGTGTNTGELFF.

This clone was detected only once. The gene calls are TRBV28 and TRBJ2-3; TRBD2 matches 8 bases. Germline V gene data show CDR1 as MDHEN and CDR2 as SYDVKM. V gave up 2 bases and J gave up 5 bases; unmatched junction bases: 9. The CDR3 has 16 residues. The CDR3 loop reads CASSLNAAGEGDTQYF. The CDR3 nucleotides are TGTGCCAGCAGTTTAAATGCAGCGGGAGAAGGAGATACGCAGTATTTT.

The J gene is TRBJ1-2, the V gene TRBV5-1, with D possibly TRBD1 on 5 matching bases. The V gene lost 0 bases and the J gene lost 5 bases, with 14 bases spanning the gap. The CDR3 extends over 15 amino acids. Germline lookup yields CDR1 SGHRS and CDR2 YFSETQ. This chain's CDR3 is CASSLAAGTSYGYTF. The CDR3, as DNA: TGCGCCAGCAGCTTGGCGGCAGGGACCTCATATGGCTACACCTTC.

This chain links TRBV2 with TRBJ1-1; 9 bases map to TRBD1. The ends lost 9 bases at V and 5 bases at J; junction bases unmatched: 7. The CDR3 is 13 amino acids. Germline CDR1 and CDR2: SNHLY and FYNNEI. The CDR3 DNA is TGTGCCAGTCAGGGACAGGGTCAAACTGAAGCTTTCTTT. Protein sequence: CASQGQGQTEAFF.

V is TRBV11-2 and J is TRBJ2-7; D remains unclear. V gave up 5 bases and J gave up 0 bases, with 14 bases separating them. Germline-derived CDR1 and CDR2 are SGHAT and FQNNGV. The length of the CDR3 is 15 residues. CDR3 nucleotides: TGTGCCAGCAGCGTTCGCAGAGCTTCCTCCTACGAGCAGTACTTC. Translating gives CASSVRRASSYEQYF.

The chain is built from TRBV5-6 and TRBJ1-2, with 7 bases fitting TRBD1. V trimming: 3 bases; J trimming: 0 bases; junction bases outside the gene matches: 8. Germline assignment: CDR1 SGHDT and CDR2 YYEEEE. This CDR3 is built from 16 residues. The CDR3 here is CASSSPGGVANYGYTF. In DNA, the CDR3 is TGTGCCAGCAGCTCCCCAGGGGGTGTCGCTAACTATGGCTACACCTTC.

The CDR3 reads CAWSVQGSGNTIYF. In DNA form, the CDR3 reads TGTGCCTGGAGTGTACAAGGCTCTGGAAACACCATATATTTT. V is TRBV30 and J is TRBJ1-3; no clear D gene. CDR3 length equals 14 residues. Trimming shortened V by 0 bases and J by 0 bases, and 6 bases separated the two germline ends. Germline assignment: CDR1 GTSNPN and CDR2 SVGIG (reference sequence).

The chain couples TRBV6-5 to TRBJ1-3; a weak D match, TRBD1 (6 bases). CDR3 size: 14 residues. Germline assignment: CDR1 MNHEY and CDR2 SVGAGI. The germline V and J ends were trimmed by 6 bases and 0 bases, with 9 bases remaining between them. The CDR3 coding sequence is TGTGCCAGCAGACGGACAGCCTCTGGAAACACCATATATTTT. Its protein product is CASRRTASGNTIYF.

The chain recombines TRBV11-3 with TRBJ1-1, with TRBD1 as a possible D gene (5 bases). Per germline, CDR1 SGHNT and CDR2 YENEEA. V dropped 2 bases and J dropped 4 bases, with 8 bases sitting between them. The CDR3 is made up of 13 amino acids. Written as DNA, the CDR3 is TGTGCCAGCAGCTTACAGGGAGGCACTGAAGCTTTCTTT. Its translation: CASSLQGGTEAFF.

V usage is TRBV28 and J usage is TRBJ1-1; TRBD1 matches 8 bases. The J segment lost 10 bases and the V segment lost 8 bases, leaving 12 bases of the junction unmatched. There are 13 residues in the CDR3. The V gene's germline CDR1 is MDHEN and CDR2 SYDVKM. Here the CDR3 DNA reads TGTGCCAGCTTATCTCAGGGGGCGCGGGGAGCTTTCTTT. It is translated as CASLSQGARGAFF.

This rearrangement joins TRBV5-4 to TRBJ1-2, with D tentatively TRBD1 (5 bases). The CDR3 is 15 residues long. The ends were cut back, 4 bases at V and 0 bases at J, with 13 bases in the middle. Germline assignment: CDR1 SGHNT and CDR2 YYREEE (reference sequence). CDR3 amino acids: CASSPWGSSNYGYTF. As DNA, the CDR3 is TGTGCCAGCAGCCCCTGGGGCAGTTCTAACTATGGCTACACCTTC. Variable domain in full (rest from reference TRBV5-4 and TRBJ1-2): ETGVTQSPTHLIKTRGQQVTLRCSSQSGHNTVSWYQQALGQGPQFIFQYYREEENGRGNFPPRFSGLQFPNYSSELNVNALELDDSALYLCASSPWGSSNYGYTFGSGTRLTVV.

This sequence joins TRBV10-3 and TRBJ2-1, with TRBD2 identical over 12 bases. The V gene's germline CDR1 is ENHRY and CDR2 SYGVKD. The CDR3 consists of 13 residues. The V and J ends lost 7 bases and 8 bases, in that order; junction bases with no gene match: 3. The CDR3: CAITTSGSYEQFF. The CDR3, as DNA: TGTGCCATCACGACTAGCGGGAGTTATGAGCAGTTCTTC.

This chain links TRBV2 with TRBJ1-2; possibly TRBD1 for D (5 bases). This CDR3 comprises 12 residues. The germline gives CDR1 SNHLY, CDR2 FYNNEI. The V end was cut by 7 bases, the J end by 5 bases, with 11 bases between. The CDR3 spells CASTLGDYGYTF. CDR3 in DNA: TGTGCCAGCACCCTGGGGGATTATGGCTACACCTTC.

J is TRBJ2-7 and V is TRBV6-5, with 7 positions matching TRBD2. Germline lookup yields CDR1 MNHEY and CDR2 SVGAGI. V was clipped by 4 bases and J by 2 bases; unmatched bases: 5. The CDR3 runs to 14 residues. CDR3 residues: CASSWTGGTYEQYF. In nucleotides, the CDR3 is TGTGCCAGCAGTTGGACGGGAGGCACCTACGAGCAGTACTTC.

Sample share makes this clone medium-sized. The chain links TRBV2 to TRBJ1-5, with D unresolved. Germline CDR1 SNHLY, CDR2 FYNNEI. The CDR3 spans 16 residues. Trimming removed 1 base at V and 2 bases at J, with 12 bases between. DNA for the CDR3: TGTGCCAGCAGTGAAGAGTCATATGGGGGCAATCAGCCCCAGCATTTT. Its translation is CASSEESYGGNQPQHF.

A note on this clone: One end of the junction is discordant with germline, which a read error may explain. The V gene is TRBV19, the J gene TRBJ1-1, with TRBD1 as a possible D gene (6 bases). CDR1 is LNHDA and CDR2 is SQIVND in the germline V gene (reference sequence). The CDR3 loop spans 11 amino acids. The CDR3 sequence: CASSIQGSAFF. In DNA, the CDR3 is TGTGCGAGTAGTATCCAGGGGAGTGCTTTCTTT. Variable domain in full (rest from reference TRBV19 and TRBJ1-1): DGGITQSPKYLFRKEGQNVTLSCEQNLNHDAMYWYRQDPGQGLRLIYYSQIVNDFQKGDIAEGYSVSREKKESFPLTVTSAQKNPTAFYLCASSIQGSAFFGQGTRLTVV.

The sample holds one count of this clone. CDR3 loop: CASSLFQGPGNTIYF. The CDR3 DNA follows: TGTGCCAGCAGCTTGTTCCAGGGCCCTGGAAACACCATATATTTT. The chain links TRBV5-4 to TRBJ1-3, with a possible D match to TRBD1 (5 bases). This CDR3 contains 15 residues. The germline CDR1 and CDR2 sequences are SGHNT and YYREEE (reference sequence). The V and J ends lost 1 base and 2 bases respectively, with 10 bases between them.

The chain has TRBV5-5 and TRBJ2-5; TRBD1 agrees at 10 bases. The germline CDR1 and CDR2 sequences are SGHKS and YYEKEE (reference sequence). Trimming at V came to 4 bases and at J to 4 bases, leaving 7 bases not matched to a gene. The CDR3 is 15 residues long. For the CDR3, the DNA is TGTGCCAGCAGCCCTCGGACAGGGGGGGGAGAGACCCAGTACTTC. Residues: CASSPRTGGGETQYF.

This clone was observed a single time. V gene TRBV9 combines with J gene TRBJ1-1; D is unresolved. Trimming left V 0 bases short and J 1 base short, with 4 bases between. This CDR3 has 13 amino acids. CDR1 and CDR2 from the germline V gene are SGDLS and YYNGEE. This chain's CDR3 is CASSVGRNTEAFF. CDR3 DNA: TGTGCCAGCAGCGTAGGCAGGAACACTGAAGCTTTCTTT.

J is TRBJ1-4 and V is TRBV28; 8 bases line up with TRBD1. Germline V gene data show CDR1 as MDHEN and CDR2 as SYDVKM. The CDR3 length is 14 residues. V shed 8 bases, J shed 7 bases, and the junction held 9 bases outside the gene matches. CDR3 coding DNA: TGTGCCAGCGGGGCACAGGGGGTCATTGAAAAACTGTTTTTT. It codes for CASGAQGVIEKLFF.